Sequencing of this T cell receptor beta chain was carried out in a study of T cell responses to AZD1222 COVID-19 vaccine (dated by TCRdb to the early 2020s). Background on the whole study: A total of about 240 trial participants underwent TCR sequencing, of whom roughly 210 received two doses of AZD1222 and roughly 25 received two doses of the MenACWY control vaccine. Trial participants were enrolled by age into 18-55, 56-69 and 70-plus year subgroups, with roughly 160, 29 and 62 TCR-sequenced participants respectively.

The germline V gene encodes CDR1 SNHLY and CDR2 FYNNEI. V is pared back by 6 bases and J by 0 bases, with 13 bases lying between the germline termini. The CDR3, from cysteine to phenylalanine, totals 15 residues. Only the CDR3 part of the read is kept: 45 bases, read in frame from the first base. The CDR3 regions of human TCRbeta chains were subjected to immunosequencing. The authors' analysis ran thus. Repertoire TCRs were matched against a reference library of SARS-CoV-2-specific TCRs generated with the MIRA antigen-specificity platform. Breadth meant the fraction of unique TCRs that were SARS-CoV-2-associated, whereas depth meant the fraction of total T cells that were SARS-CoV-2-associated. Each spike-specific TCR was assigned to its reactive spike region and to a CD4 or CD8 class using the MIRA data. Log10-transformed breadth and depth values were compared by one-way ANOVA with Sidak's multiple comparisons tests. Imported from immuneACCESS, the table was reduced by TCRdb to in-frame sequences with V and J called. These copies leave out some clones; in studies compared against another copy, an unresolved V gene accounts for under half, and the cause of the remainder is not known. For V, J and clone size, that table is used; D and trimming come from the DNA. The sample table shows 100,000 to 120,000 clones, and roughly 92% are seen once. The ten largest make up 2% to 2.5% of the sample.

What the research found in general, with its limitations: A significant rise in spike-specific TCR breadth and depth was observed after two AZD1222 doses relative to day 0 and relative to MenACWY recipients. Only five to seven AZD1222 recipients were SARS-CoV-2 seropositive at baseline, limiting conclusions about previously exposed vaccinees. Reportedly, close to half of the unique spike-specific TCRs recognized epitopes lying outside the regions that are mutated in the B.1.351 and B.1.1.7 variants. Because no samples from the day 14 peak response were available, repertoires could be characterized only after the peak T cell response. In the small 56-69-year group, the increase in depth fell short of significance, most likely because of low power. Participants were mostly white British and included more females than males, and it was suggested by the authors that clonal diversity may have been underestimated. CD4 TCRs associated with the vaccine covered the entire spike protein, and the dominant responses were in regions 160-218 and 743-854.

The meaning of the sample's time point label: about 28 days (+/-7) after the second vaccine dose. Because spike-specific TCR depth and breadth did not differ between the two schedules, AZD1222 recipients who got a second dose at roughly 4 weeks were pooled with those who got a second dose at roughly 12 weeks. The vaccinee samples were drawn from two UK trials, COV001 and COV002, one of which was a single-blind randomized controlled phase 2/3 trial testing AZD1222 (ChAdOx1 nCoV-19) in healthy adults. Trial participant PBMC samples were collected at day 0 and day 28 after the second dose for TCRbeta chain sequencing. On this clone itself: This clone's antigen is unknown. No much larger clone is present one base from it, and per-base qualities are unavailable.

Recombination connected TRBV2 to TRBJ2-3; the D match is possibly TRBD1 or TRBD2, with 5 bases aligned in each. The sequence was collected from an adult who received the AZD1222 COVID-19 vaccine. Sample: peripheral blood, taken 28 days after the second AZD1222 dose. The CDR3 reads CASRPGTQSTDTQYF. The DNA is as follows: TGTGCCAGCAGGCCGGGGACCCAAAGCACAGATACGCAGTATTTT. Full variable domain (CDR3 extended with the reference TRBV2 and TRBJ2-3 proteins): EPEVTQTPSHQVTQMGQEVILRCVPISNHLYFYWYRQILGQKVEFLVSFYNNEISEKSEIFDDQFSVERPDGSNFTLKIRSTKLEDSAMYFCASRPGTQSTDTQYFGPGTRLTVL.